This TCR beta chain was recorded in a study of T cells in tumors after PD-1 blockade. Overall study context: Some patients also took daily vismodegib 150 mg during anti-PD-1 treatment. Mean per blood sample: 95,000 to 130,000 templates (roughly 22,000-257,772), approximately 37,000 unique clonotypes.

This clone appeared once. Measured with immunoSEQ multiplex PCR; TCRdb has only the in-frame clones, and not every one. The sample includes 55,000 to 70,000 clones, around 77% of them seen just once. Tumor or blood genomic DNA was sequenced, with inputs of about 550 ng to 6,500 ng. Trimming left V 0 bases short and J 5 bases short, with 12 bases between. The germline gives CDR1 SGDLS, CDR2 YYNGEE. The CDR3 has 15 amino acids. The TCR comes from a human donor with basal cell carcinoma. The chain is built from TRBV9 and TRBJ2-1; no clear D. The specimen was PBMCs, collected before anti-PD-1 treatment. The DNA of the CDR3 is TGTGCCAGCAGCGTAGGTTGGATCAGTGACAATGAGCAGTTCTTC. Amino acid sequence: CASSVGWISDNEQFF.